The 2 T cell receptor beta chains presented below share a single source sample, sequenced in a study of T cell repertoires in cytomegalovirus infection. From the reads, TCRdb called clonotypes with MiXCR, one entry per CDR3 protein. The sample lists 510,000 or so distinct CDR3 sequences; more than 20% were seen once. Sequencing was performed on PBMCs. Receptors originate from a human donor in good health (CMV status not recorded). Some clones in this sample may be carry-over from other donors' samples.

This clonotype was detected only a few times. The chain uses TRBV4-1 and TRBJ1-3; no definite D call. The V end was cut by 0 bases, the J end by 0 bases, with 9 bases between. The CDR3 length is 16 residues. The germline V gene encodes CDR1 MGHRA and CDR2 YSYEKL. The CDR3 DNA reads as TGCGCCAGCAGCCAAGATCGAGGTACCTCTGGAAACACCATATATTTT. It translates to CASSQDRGTSGNTIYF.

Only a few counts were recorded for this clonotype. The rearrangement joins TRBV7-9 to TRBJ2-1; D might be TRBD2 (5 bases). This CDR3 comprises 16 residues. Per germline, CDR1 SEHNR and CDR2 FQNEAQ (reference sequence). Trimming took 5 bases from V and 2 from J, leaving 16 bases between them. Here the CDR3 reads CASSPRGPVAYNEQFF. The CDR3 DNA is TGTGCCAGCAGCCCTAGAGGGCCGGTAGCCTACAATGAGCAGTTCTTC.